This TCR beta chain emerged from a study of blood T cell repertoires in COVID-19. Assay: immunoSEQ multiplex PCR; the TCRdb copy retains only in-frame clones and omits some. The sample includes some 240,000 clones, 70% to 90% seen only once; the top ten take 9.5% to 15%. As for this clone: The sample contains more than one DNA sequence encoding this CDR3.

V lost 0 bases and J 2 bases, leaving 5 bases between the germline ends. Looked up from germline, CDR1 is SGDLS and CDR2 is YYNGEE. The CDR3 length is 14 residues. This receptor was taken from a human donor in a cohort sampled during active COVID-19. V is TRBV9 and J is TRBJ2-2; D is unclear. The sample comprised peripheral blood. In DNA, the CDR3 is TGTGCCAGCAGCGTAGCAGGAAACACCGGGGAGCTGTTTTTT. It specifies CASSVAGNTGELFF.